Sequencing of this T cell receptor (beta chain) was carried out in a study of cytomegalovirus exposure and HLA in healthy donors. Study-wide points: In a later analysis, TCR beta V- and J-gene trimming showed a link to a missense DCLRE1C variant. Owing to their indistinguishability, certain V segments, notably TRBV6-2 and TRBV6-3, were excluded.

To note about this clone: Antigen: not known.

Trimming took off 1 base at V and 6 bases at J, with 15 bases between the two ends. The CDR3 has 15 amino acids. The germline V gene has CDR1 SGHTA and CDR2 FQGNSA. The PCR employed 60 Vbeta primers together with 13 Jbeta primers. Libraries were prepared by immunoSEQ multiplex PCR; TCRdb keeps only in-frame clonotypes and omits some of them. Among 150,000 or so clones listed, 65% to 85% were seen once. This clonotype was obtained from a male donor in good health and CMV-seropositive. The V gene is TRBV7-2, the J gene TRBJ1-1; D unresolved. The sample taken for sequencing was PBMCs. CDR3 nucleotide sequence: TGTGCCAGCAGCTTAGATGGTACAAGGACTTCTGAAGCTTTCTTT. Translating it yields CASSLDGTRTSEAFF.